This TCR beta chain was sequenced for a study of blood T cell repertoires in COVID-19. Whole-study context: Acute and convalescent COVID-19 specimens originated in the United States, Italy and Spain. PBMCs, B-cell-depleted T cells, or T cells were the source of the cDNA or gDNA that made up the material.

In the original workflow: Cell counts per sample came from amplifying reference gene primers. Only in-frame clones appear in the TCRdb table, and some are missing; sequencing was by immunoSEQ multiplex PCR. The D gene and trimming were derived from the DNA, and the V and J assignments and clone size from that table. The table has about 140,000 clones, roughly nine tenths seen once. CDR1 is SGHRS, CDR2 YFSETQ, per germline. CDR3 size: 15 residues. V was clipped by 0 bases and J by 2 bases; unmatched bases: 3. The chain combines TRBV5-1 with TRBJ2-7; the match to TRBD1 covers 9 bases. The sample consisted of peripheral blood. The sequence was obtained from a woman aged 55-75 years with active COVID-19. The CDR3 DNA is TGCGCCAGCAGCTTGGGTTACAGGGGGCCCTACGAGCAGTACTTC. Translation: CASSLGYRGPYEQYF.